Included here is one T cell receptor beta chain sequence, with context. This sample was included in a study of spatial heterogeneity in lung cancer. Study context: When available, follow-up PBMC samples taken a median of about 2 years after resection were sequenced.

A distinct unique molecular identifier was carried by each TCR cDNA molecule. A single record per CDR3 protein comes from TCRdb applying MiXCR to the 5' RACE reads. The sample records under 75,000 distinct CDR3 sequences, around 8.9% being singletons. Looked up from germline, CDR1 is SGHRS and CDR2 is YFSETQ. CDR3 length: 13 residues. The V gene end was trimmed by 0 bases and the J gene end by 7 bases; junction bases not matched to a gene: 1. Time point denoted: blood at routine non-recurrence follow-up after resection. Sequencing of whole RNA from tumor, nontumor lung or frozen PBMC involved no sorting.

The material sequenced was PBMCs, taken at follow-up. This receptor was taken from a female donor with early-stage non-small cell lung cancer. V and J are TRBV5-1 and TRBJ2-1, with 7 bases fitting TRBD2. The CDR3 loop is CASSLGRENEQFF. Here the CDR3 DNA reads TGCGCCAGCAGCTTGGGGCGGGAGAATGAGCAGTTCTTC.